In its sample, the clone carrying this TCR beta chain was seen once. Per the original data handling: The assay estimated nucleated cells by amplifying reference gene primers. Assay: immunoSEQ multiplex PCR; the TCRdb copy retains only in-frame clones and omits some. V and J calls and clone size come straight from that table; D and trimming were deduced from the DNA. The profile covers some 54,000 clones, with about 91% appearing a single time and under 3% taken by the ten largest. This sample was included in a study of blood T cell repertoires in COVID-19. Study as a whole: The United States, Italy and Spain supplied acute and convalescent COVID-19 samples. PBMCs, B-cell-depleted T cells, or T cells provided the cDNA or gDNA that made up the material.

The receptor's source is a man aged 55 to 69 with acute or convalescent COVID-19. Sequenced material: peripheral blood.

This CDR3 reads CASSLESWEREKLFF. The CDR3 DNA sequence: TGTGCCAGCAGTTTAGAGTCGTGGGAGAGAGAAAAACTGTTTTTT. V is TRBV28 and J is TRBJ1-4; D gene unclear. Germline loops: CDR1 MDHEN, CDR2 SYDVKM. The CDR3 runs 15 residues. The germline V and J ends were trimmed by 2 bases and 8 bases, with 15 bases remaining between them. Combining the CDR3 with reference TRBV28 and TRBJ1-4 gives the whole variable domain DVKVTQSSRYLVKRTGEKVFLECVQDMDHENMFWYRQDPGLGLRLIYFSYDVKMKEKGDIPEGYSVSREKKERFSLILESASTNQTSMYLCASSLESWEREKLFFGSGTQLSVL.